The 14 T cell receptor beta chains below come from one sample, sequenced in a study of cytomegalovirus exposure and HLA in healthy donors (dated by TCRdb to 2016 to 2017). The library came from the immunoSEQ multiplex PCR assay. For the multiplex PCR, a mixture combining 60 forward primers for TCR Vbeta segments and 13 reverse primers for TCR Jbeta segments was used. TCRdb took this table from immuneACCESS and kept in-frame rearrangements with V and J called. Such tables lack part of the clones; where checked against another copy, unresolved V genes explain under half of the gap, and the rest is unexplained. The sample table gives tens of thousands of clones. Around 3.8% of the sample comes from the top ten. The sequenced sample consisted of PBMCs. Receptor source: a female donor in good health and CMV-seropositive.

V gene TRBV5-1 combines with J gene TRBJ1-5; 10 positions match TRBD1. CDR1 SGHRS and CDR2 YFSETQ come from the germline V gene. This CDR3 region has 14 residues. Trimming at V came to 4 bases and at J to 7 bases, leaving 5 bases not matched to a gene. The chain's CDR3 is CASSPGTGEQPQHF. Written as DNA, the CDR3 is TGCGCCAGCAGCCCCGGGACAGGGGAACAGCCCCAGCATTTT.

The rearrangement uses TRBV9 and TRBJ2-1, with TRBD1 matching over 8 bases. Germline trimming cut 3 bases from V and 4 bases from J; bases unmatched to any gene: 6. The CDR3 contains 15 residues. Germline assignment: CDR1 SGDLS and CDR2 YYNGEE. The CDR3 DNA is TGTGCCAGCAGCGGTGGACAGGGCGGGTACAATGAGCAGTTCTTC. Amino acids: CASSGGQGGYNEQFF.

The chain uses TRBV5-6 and TRBJ2-5, with TRBD2 matching over 8 bases. The CDR3 loop spans 17 amino acids. The germline V gene encodes CDR1 SGHDT and CDR2 YYEEEE. V gave up 0 bases and J gave up 1 base; unmatched junction bases: 8. The chain's CDR3 is CASSLAWLAGLQETQYF. CDR3 DNA sequence: TGTGCCAGCAGCTTGGCTTGGCTAGCGGGCCTCCAAGAGACCCAGTACTTC.

The chain has TRBV9 and TRBJ1-2; D unresolved. Germline assignment: CDR1 SGDLS and CDR2 YYNGEE. The V gene lost 4 bases and the J gene lost 8 bases, with 21 bases spanning the gap. This CDR3 has 15 residues. CDR3 sequence reads: CASSPAGVPASGYTF. DNA of the CDR3: TGTGCCAGCAGCCCTGCCGGGGTTCCGGCGAGCGGCTACACCTTC.

As to this clone: A junction boundary mismatches the germline segment, possibly from a read error. This sample includes further DNA sequences coding for the same CDR3. This chain links TRBV5-4 with TRBJ1-6; no reliable D call. Germline assignment: CDR1 SGHNT and CDR2 YYREEE (reference sequence). The CDR3 sequence is 14 residues long. The CDR3 loop reads CASAFSSYNSPLHF. The DNA of the CDR3 is TGTGCCAGCGCCTTTAGCTCCTATAATTCACCCCTACACTTT.

The J gene is TRBJ2-3, the V gene TRBV28, with TRBD2 identical over 7 bases. The CDR3 loop spans 17 amino acids. From germline, CDR1 is MDHEN and CDR2 SYDVKM. V was pared by 6 bases and J by 3 bases, with 15 bases of the junction left unmatched. The DNA of the CDR3 is TGTGCCAGCAGCCCTGCCGGCGGCGGGAGTCGTACAGATACGCAGTATTTT. Amino acids: CASSPAGGGSRTDTQYF.

V gene TRBV2 combines with J gene TRBJ1-3; D gene unclear. Germline V gives CDR1 SNHLY, CDR2 FYNNEI. The CDR3 is made up of 14 amino acids. With 3 bases removed from V and 2 bases from J, the gap between germline ends came to 8 bases. The CDR3 loop is CASSDEVAGNTIYF. CDR3 DNA sequence: TGTGCCAGCAGTGACGAGGTTGCTGGAAACACCATATATTTT.

The chain joins TRBV28 to TRBJ2-7; 12 positions agree with TRBD1. V was pared by 4 bases and J by 4 bases, with 5 bases of the junction left unmatched. This CDR3 is 15 amino acids long. Germline V lookup: CDR1 MDHEN, CDR2 SYDVKM. This CDR3 reads CASSSPGQGAYEQYF. The DNA of the CDR3 is TGTGCCAGCAGTTCTCCGGGACAGGGGGCTTACGAGCAGTACTTC. Variable domain in full (rest from reference TRBV28 and TRBJ2-7): DVKVTQSSRYLVKRTGEKVFLECVQDMDHENMFWYRQDPGLGLRLIYFSYDVKMKEKGDIPEGYSVSREKKERFSLILESASTNQTSMYLCASSSPGQGAYEQYFGPGTRLTVT.

This chain uses TRBV4-3 with TRBJ2-5; 8 nucleotides align to TRBD1. V was clipped by 1 base and J by 5 bases; unmatched bases: 9. CDR1 and CDR2 from the germline V gene are LGHNA and YSLEER. There are 16 residues in the CDR3. CDR3 in DNA: TGCGCCAGCAGCCAAGGGAGACAGGGGACGGGCGAGACCCAGTACTTC. This sequence encodes CASSQGRQGTGETQYF.

The chain has TRBV5-6 and TRBJ2-3; 9 bases map to TRBD1. This CDR3 region has 14 residues. The germline CDR1 and CDR2 sequences are SGHDT and YYEEEE. V was pared by 4 bases and J by 11 bases, with 11 bases of the junction left unmatched. CDR3 loop: CASSLGQGDPQQYF. The DNA of the CDR3 is TGTGCCAGCAGCCTGGGACAGGGAGACCCCCAGCAGTATTTT.

The V call is TRBV6-5, the J call TRBJ2-3; 7 bases match TRBD2. This CDR3 spans 15 amino acids. The V segment lost 4 bases and the J segment 3 bases; nucleotides outside the gene matches: 7. Per germline, CDR1 MNHEY and CDR2 SVGAGI. This CDR3 is CASSSLAGWTDTQYF. The CDR3 region has the DNA TGTGCCAGCAGTTCCTTAGCGGGTTGGACAGATACGCAGTATTTT.

This chain uses TRBV19 with TRBJ1-5, with 9 bases matching TRBD1. V was clipped by 7 bases and J by 5 bases; unmatched bases: 6. Germline V gene lookup returns CDR1 LNHDA and CDR2 SQIVND (reference sequence). The CDR3 spans 14 residues. The CDR3 is CASKPGQGHQPQHF. The CDR3 region has the DNA TGTGCCAGTAAACCGGGACAGGGACATCAGCCCCAGCATTTT.

This rearrangement joins TRBV18 to TRBJ2-1; the match to TRBD2 covers 8 bases. Germline CDR1 is KGHSH and CDR2 is LQKENI. This CDR3 region has 17 residues. Trimming cost V 4 bases and J 5 bases; bases outside gene matches: 13. The CDR3 here is CASSLNREAGGDNEQFF. The CDR3 DNA follows: TGTGCCAGCTCACTAAATAGAGAGGCGGGGGGAGACAATGAGCAGTTCTTC.

J is TRBJ1-2 and V is TRBV6-5, with D possibly being TRBD1 (6 bases). Between the trimmed V and J ends, which lost 2 bases and 4 bases, there was a span of 8 bases. CDR3 length: 13 residues. Germline loops: CDR1 MNHEY, CDR2 SVGAGI. The CDR3 loop reads CASSYGQLYGYTF. CDR3 nucleotides: TGTGCCAGCAGTTACGGACAGCTCTATGGCTACACCTTC.